This T cell receptor (beta chain) was documented in a study of beta chain features in type 1 diabetes. All of the isolated RNA was reverse transcribed, so expressed TCRB transcripts were sequenced. Here immunoSEQ multiplex PCR was the method, and the copy in TCRdb shows in-frame clones only, minus some. The sample carries about 360,000 clones, roughly 12% recorded once. Input material: naive CD4+ T cells from blood. The clonotype originates from a man younger than 30 in good health.

CDR3 loop: CAISLSLRTGELFF. The CDR3 DNA reads as TGTGCCATCAGCCTAAGCCTCCGGACCGGGGAGCTGTTTTTT. The rearrangement links TRBV10-3 to TRBJ2-2; no definite D call. In germline, CDR1 is ENHRY, CDR2 SYGVKD. CDR3 length: 14 residues. Trimming shortened V by 6 bases and J by 5 bases, and 13 bases separated the two germline ends.